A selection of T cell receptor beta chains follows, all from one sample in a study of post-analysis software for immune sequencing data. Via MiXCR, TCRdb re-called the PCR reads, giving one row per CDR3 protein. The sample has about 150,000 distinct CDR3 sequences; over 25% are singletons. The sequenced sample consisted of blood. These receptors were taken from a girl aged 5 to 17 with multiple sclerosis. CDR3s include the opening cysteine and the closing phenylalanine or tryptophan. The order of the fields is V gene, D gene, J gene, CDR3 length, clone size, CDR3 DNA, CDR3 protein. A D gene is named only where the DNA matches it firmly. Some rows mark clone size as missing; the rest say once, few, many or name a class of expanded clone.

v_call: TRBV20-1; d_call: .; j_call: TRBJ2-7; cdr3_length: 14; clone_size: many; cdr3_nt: TGCAGTGCAGCCAGGGCCGGAGCGGGCTACGAGCAGTACTTC; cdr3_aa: CSAARAGAGYEQYF
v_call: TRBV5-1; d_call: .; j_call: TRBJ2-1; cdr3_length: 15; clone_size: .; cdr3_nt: TGCGCCAGCAGCACCGGGACACTCTCCTACAATGAGCAGTTCTTC; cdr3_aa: CASSTGTLSYNEQFF
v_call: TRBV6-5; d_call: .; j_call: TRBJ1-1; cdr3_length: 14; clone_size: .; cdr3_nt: TGTGCCAGCAGTTACTCCGAGGGTAGCACTGAAGCTTTCTTT; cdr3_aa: CASSYSEGSTEAFF
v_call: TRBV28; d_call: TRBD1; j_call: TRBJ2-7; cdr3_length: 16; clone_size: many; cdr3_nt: TGTGCCACCCGGGACAGTACTACCGCAATATCCTACGAGCAGTACTTC; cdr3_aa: CATRDSTTAISYEQYF
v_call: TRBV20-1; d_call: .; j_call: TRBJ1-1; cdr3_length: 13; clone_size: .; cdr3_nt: TGCAGTGCCGTCGGGGGGGGGGACACTGAAGCTTTCTTT; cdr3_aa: CSAVGGGDTEAFF
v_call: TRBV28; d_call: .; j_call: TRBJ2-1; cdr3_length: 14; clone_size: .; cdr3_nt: TGTGCCAGCAGTTTGGGGGTTTCCTACAATGAGCAGTTCTTC; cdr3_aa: CASSLGVSYNEQFF
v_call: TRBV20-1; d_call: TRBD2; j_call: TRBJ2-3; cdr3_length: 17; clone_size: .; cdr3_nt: TGCAGTGCTCCCGGCCCCTTACTAGCGGGAGGACCAGATACGCAGTATTTT; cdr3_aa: CSAPGPLLAGGPDTQYF
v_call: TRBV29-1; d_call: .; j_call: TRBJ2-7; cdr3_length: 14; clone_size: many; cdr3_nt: TGCAGCGTTGAAGAACCGGGCCCCTCCTACGAGCAGTACTTC; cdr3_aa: CSVEEPGPSYEQYF
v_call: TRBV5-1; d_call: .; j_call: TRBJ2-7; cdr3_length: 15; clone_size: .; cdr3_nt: TGCGCCAGCAGCTTGGGGGGGGGCCCTTCCTACGAGCAGTACTTC; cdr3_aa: CASSLGGGPSYEQYF
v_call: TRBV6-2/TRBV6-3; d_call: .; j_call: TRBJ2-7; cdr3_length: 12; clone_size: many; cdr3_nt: TGTGCCAGCAGGGACACTTCCTACGAGCAGTACTTC; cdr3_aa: CASRDTSYEQYF
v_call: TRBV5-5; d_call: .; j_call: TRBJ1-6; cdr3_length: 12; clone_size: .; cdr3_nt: TGTGCCTTTTCACTGGAAGGGTCACCCCCCCACTTT; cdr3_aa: CAFSLEGSPPHF
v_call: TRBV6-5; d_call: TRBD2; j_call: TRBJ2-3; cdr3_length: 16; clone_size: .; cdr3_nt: TGTGCCAGCAGTTCCCGCACTAGCGGGGTCACAGATACGCAGTATTTT; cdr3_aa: CASSSRTSGVTDTQYF
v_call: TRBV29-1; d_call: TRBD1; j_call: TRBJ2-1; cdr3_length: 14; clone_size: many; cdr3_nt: TGCAGCGTTGAAGGGACAGGCTCCTACAATGAGCAGTTCTTC; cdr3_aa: CSVEGTGSYNEQFF
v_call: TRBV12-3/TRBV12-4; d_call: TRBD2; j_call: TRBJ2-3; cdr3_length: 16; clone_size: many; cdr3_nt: TGTGCCAGCAGCCGAGGACTAGTCCTTAGCACAGATACGCAGTATTTT; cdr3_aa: CASSRGLVLSTDTQYF
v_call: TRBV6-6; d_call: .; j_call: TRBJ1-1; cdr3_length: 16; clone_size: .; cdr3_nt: TGTGCCAGCAGTTTCCCGCCGTCCGGGGAGAACACTGAAGCTTTCTTT; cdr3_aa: CASSFPPSGENTEAFF
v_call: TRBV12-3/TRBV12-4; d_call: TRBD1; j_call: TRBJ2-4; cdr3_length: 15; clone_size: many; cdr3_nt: TGTGCCAGCAGTTTACTGGACAGGGCCAAAAACATTCAGTACTTC; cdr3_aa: CASSLLDRAKNIQYF
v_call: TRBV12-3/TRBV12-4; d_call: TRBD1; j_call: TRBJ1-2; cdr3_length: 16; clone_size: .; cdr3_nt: TGTGCCAGCAGTCTCGCGGACAGGGCCAGCGGCTATGGCTACACCTTC; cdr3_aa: CASSLADRASGYGYTF
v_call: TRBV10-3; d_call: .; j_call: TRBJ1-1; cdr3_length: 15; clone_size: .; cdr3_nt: TGTGCCATCAGTGAGTCAATAGGGACGAACACTGAAGCTTTCTTT; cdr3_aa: CAISESIGTNTEAFF
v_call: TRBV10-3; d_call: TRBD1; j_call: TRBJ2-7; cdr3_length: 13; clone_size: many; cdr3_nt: TGTGCCATCAGTGGACAGGGGGACTACGAGCAGTACTTC; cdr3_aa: CAISGQGDYEQYF
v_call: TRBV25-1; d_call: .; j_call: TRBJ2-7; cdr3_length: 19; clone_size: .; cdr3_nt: TGTGCCAGCACCCCAACTCCCCAAATCGGAGGTTCCGAAGGGTACGAGCAGTACTTC; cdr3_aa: CASTPTPQIGGSEGYEQYF
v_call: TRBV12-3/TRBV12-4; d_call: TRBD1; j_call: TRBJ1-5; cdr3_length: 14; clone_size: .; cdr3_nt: TGTGCCAGCACCGAAGGACAGGGGGCGATGCCCCAGCATTTT; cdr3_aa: CASTEGQGAMPQHF
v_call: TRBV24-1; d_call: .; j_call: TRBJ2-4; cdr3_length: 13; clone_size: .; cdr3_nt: TGTGCCACCAGTGATCGGCAGAATCAGCCCCAGTACTTC; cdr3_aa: CATSDRQNQPQYF
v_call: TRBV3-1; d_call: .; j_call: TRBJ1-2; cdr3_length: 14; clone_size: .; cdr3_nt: TGTGCCAGCAGCCGGGAGGGGCAGAGCTATGGCTACACCTTC; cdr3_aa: CASSREGQSYGYTF
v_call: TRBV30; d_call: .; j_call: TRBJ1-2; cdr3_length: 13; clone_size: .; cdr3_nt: TGTGCCTGGGTCCCTGACAGGTCCTATGGCTACACCTTC; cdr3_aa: CAWVPDRSYGYTF
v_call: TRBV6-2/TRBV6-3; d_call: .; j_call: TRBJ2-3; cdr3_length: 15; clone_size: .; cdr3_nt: TGTGTCAGCAGTCTAGGGACATCTTCCACAGATACGCAGTATTTT; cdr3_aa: CVSSLGTSSTDTQYF
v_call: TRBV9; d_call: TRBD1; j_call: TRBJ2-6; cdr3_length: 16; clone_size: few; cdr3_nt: TGTGCCAGCAGCGGAGGACAGGGCTCTAGGGCCAACGTCCTGACTTTC; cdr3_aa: CASSGGQGSRANVLTF
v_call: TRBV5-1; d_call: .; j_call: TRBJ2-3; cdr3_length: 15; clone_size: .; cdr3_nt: TGCGCCAGCAGAAAGGGATACGCCGACGCCGATACGCAGTATTTT; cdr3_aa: CASRKGYADADTQYF
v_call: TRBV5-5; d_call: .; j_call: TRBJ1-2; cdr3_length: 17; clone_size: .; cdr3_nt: TGTGCCAGCAGCTTGAATGAGGTCTCAAGAGGGGACTATGGCCACACCTTC; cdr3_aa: CASSLNEVSRGDYGHTF
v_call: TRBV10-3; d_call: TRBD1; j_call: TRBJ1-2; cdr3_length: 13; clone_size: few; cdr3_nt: TGTGCCATCAGTGAGTCACAGGGGAATGGCTGCACCTTC; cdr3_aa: CAISESQGNGCTF
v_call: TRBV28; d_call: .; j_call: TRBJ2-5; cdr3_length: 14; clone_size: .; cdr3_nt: TGTGCCAGCAGTTTATCCGTGCGTCCGGAGACCCAGTACTTC; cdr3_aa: CASSLSVRPETQYF
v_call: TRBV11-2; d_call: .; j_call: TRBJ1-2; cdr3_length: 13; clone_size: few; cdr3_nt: TGTGCCAGCAGCTCTTCGGGGAACTATGGCTACACCTTC; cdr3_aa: CASSSSGNYGYTF
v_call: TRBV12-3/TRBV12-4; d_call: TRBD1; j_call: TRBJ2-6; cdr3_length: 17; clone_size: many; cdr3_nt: TGTGCCAGCAGCTGGGACAGCCCATCCTCTGGGGCCAACGTCCTGACTTTC; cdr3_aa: CASSWDSPSSGANVLTF
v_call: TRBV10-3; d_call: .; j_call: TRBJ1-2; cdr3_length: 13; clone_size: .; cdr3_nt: TGTGCCATCAGTGAGCGGCTCCCCCACGGCTACACCTTC; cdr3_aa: CAISERLPHGYTF
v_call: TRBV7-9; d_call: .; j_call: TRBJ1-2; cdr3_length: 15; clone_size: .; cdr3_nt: TGTGCCAGCAGCTTCGAAAAGGACAGCCACTATGGCTACACCTTC; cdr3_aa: CASSFEKDSHYGYTF
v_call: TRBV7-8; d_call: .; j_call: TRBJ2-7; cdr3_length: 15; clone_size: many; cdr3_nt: TGTGCCAGCAGCTCACGGGGGCAGGGTTCCGCGGAGCAGTACTTC; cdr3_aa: CASSSRGQGSAEQYF
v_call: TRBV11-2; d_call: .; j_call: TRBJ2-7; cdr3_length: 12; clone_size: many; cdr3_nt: TGTGCCAGCAGCTTCGACCTGGGGGAGCAGTACTTC; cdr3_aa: CASSFDLGEQYF
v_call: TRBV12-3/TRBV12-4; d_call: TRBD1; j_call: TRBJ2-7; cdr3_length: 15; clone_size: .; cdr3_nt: TGTGCCAGCAGTTGGCAGGGACAGGGGGCTGCCGAGCAGTACTTC; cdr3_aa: CASSWQGQGAAEQYF
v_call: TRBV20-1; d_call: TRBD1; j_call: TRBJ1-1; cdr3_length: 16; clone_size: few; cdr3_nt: TGCAGTGCTAGAGTCAAAGGGGGCGCGTGGAACACTGAAGCTTTCTTT; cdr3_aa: CSARVKGGAWNTEAFF
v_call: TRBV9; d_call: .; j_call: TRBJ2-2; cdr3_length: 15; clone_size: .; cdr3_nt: TGTGCCAGCAGCGTAGCGCAGGGTGACACCGGGGAGCTGTTTTTT; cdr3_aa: CASSVAQGDTGELFF
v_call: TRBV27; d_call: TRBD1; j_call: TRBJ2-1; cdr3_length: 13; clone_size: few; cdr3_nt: TGTGCCAGCAGGGTGACAGGGGACAATGAGCAGTTCTTC; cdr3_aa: CASRVTGDNEQFF
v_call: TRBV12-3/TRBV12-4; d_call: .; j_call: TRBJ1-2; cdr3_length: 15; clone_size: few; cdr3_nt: TGTGCCAGCAGTTCTTGGGGACCTGGACAGTCCGGCTACACCTTC; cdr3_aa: CASSSWGPGQSGYTF
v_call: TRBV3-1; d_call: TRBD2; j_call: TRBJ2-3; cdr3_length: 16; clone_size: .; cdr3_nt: TGTGCCAGCAGCCACGGGACTAGCGGAGGCACAGATACGCAGTATTTT; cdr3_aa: CASSHGTSGGTDTQYF